Detailed here is one T cell receptor beta chain. Its antigen is not known. Germline V gene sequence: CDR1 MRHNA, CDR2 SNTAGT. This CDR3 spans 14 amino acids. Trimming stripped 0 bases from V and 3 bases from J, with 5 bases between. Patients were newly diagnosed with stage II-IVA oral cavity squamous cell carcinoma without prior systemic or radiation treatment. The sample is drawn from a study of neoadjuvant anti-PD-1 for oral cavity cancer. Clones were sequenced by immunoSEQ multiplex PCR, and TCRdb holds only the in-frame ones, with some missing. The sample consists of 15,000 to 20,000 clones, about 67% of them appearing once. Findings of the study overall: Post-nivolumab, blood T cell clonality was significantly elevated in non-responders.

This chain uses TRBV6-4 with TRBJ2-2, with D maybe TRBD2 (5 bases). Sequencing used PBMCs, obtained before nivolumab (anti-PD-1) treatment. The receptor comes from a person aged 40 to 85 with oral cavity squamous cell carcinoma. The CDR3 is CASSDSLDTGELFF. The CDR3 nucleotides read TGTGCCAGCAGTGACTCACTAGACACCGGGGAGCTGTTTTTT.